Listed below are T cell receptor beta chains from one sample, sequenced in a study of blood T cell repertoires in COVID-19. The table came from immunoSEQ multiplex PCR; TCRdb's copy has only in-frame clones and leaves some out. Of about 130,000 clones listed, about 75% are singletons. Material: peripheral blood. The receptor source for this set is a man older than 75 with acute or convalescent COVID-19. Both conserved end residues are part of each CDR3. The order of the fields is J gene, clone size, V gene, D gene, CDR3 protein, CDR3 DNA. D genes are given only for firm matches. A clone size is listed for some rows: how often the clone was seen (once, few, many), or a class if it is expanded.

>TRBJ2-5|few|TRBV5-1|TRBD1
CASNLGQGEVETQYF
TGCGCCAGCAACCTGGGACAGGGGGAGGTGGAGACCCAGTACTTC
>TRBJ2-1|NA|TRBV7-2|TRBD2
CASSGAGTSGGTYNEQFF
TGTGCCAGCAGCGGAGCCGGGACTAGCGGGGGAACCTACAATGAGCAGTTCTTC
>TRBJ2-5|NA|TRBV5-4|NA
CASSLTGNEETQYF
TGTGCCAGCAGCTTGACGGGGAACGAAGAGACCCAGTACTTC
>TRBJ2-7|NA|TRBV3-1/TRBV3-2|NA
CASSQGGYEQYF
TGTGCCAGCAGCCAGGGAGGATACGAGCAGTACTTC
>TRBJ2-4|NA|TRBV5-6|TRBD1
CASSADAQGNIQYF
TGTGCCAGCAGCGCTGATGCACAGGGGAACATTCAGTACTTC
>TRBJ2-1|few|TRBV19|TRBD2
CASSRTSGGEDEQFF
TGTGCCAGTAGTCGGACTAGCGGGGGGGAGGATGAGCAGTTCTTC
>TRBJ2-2|NA|TRBV12-3/TRBV12-4|NA
CASSSTQGGLFF
TGTGCCAGCAGTTCGACCCAGGGGGGGCTGTTTTTT
>TRBJ1-6|NA|TRBV6-5|NA
CASSLTGTFMSPLHF
TGTGCCAGCAGTTTAACCGGGACATTTATGTCACCCCTCCACTTT
>TRBJ2-2|NA|TRBV7-8|TRBD1
CASSLVDRGGGELFF
TGTGCCAGCAGCTTAGTTGACAGGGGTGGCGGGGAGCTGTTTTTT
>TRBJ1-5|NA|TRBV19|NA
CASSTTVGDNQPQHF
TGTGCCAGTAGTACCACGGTTGGTGACAATCAGCCCCAGCATTTT
>TRBJ1-2|few|TRBV30|NA
CAGERRTGRGINYGYTF
TGTGCCGGAGAAAGGAGAACGGGAAGAGGAATTAACTATGGCTACACCTTC
>TRBJ2-7|NA|TRBV2|TRBD2
CASLGLAAFYEQYF
TGTGCCAGCTTGGGACTAGCGGCTTTCTACGAGCAGTACTTC
>TRBJ2-1|NA|TRBV21-1|NA
CASSKDRDAHNEQFF
TGTGCCAGCAGTAAAGACAGGGATGCACACAATGAGCAGTTCTTC
>TRBJ1-5|once|TRBV20-1|TRBD1
CSASPGTGDQPQHF
TGCAGTGCTAGTCCCGGGACAGGGGATCAGCCCCAGCATTTT
>TRBJ2-5|NA|TRBV7-2|NA
CASSPSPYRVGETQYF
TGTGCCAGCAGCCCGTCGCCCTACAGGGTTGGAGAGACCCAGTACTTC
>TRBJ2-1|once|TRBV7-2|TRBD2
CASSARRGNNEQFF
TGTGCCAGCAGCGCGAGGCGGGGGAACAATGAGCAGTTCTTC
>TRBJ2-4|NA|TRBV19|NA
CASSIGGGINIQYF
TGTGCCAGTAGTATAGGAGGAGGGATCAACATTCAGTACTTC
>TRBJ2-7|NA|TRBV7-9|NA
CASSLVPGPYEQYF
TGTGCCAGCAGCTTAGTTCCAGGGCCCTACGAGCAGTACTTC
>TRBJ1-1|NA|TRBV18|NA
CASSPGSREAFF
TGTGCCAGCTCACCGGGGAGCAGAGAAGCTTTCTTT
>TRBJ2-7|NA|TRBV6-5|TRBD2
CATSGIAGGLYEQYF
TGTGCCACCTCTGGGATAGCGGGGGGGTTATACGAGCAGTACTTC
>TRBJ1-1|NA|TRBV7-2|NA
CASSARRTANTEAFF
TGTGCCAGCAGCGCACGCCGGACAGCGAACACTGAAGCTTTCTTT
>TRBJ1-4|NA|TRBV30|NA
CAWSVSEKLFF
TGTGCCTGGAGTGTTAGTGAAAAACTGTTTTTT
>TRBJ1-2|NA|TRBV19|TRBD1
CASSAGTGGDYGYTF
TGTGCCAGTAGTGCCGGGACAGGGGGCGACTATGGCTACACCTTC
>TRBJ2-5|NA|TRBV5-8|TRBD2
CASSLGLASTETQYF
TGTGCCAGCAGCTTGGGACTAGCCTCCACAGAGACCCAGTACTTC
>TRBJ2-7|NA|TRBV5-1|NA
CASSLSLSESEQYF
TGCGCCAGCAGCTTATCATTATCAGAATCCGAGCAGTACTTC
>TRBJ1-1|NA|TRBV7-7|TRBD1
CASSDEPTGGTEAFF
TGTGCCAGCAGCGATGAACCGACAGGGGGCACTGAAGCTTTCTTT
>TRBJ2-3|NA|TRBV14|NA
CASSQVWRGHDLTDTQYF
TGTGCCAGCAGCCAAGTCTGGCGGGGTCACGACCTCACAGATACGCAGTATTTT
>TRBJ2-3|NA|TRBV30|TRBD1
CAWTGQGASDTQYF
TGTGCCTGGACGGGACAGGGGGCATCAGATACGCAGTATTTT
>TRBJ1-1|many|TRBV10-3|NA
CAISGKGIRGSDTEAFF
TGTGCCATCAGTGGAAAGGGGATTAGGGGTTCGGACACTGAAGCTTTCTTT